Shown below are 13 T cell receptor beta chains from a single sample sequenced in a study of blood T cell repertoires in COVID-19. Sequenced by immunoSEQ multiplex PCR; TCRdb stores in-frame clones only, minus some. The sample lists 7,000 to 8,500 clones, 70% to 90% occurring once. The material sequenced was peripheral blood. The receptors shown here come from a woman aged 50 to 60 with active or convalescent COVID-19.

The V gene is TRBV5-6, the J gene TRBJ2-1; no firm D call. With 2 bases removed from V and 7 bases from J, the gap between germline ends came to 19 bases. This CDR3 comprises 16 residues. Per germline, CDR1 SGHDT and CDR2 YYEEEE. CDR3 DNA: TGTGCCAGCAGCTTTGCGAGAGGTCAGATTTTAAATGAGCAGTTCTTC. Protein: CASSFARGQILNEQFF. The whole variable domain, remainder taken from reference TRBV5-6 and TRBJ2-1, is DAGVTQSPTHLIKTRGQQVTLRCSPKSGHDTVSWYQQALGQGPQFIFQYYEEEERQRGNFPDRFSGHQFPNYSSELNVNALLLGDSALYLCASSFARGQILNEQFFGPGTRLTVL.

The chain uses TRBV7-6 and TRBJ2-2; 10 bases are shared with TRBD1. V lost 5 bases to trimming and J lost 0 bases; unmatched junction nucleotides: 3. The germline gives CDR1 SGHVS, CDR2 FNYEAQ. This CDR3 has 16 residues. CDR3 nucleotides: TGTGCCAGCAGCCTTGGGACAGGGGCGAACACCGGGGAGCTGTTTTTT. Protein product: CASSLGTGANTGELFF.

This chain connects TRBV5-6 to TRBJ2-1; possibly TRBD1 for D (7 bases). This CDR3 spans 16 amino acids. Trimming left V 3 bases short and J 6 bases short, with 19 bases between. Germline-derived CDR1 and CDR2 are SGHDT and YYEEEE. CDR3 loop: CASSSPDREVSNEQFF. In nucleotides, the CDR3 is TGTGCCAGCAGCTCCCCCGACAGGGAGGTGAGCAATGAGCAGTTCTTC.

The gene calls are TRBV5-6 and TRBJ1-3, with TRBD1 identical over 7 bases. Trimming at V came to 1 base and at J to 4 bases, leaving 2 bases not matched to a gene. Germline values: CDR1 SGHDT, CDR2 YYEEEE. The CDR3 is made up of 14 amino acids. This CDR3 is CASSLRQGGNTIYF. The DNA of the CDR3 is TGTGCCAGCAGCTTGCGACAGGGAGGAAACACCATATATTTT.

This CDR3 reads CASSHTQGGTEAFF. CDR3 nucleotide sequence: TGTGCCAGCAGCCATACACAGGGCGGCACTGAAGCTTTCTTT. The chain joins TRBV14 to TRBJ1-1; possible D gene TRBD1, 6 bases. Germline V CDR1 and CDR2: SGHDN, FVKESK. CDR3 length: 14 residues. V lost 3 bases to trimming and J lost 4 bases, with 12 bases between them.

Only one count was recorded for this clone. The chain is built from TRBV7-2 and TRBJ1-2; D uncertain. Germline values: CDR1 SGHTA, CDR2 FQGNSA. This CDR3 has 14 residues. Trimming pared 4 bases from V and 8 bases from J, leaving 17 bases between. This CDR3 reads CASSSDTAVGGYTF. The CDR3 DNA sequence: TGTGCCAGCAGCTCTGATACAGCGGTGGGCGGCTACACCTTC.

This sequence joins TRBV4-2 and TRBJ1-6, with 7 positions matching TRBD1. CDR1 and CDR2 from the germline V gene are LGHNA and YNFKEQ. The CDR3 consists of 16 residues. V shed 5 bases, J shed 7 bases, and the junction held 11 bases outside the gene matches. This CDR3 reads CASSVVAGTENSPLHF. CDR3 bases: TGTGCCAGCAGCGTAGTGGCCGGGACAGAAAATTCACCCCTCCACTTT.

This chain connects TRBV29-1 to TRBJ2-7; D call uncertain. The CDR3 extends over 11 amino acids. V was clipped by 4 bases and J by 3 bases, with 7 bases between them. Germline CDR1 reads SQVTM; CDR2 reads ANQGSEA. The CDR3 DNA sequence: TGCAGCGTTGGTGCCGGCTACGAGCAGTACTTC. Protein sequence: CSVGAGYEQYF.

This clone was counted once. The CDR3 reads CASGRPDEQFF. The CDR3 DNA sequence: TGTGCTAGTGGCCGCCCGGATGAGCAGTTCTTC. The V and J genes are TRBV12-5 and TRBJ2-1; the D is unclear. The V gene lost 6 bases and the J gene lost 8 bases, with 8 bases spanning the gap. This CDR3 has 11 residues. Germline V gene lookup returns CDR1 LGHNT and CDR2 FRNRAP.

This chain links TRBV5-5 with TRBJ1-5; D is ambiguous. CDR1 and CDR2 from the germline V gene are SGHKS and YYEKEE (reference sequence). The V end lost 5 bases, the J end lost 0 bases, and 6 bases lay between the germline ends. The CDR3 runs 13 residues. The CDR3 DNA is TGTGCCAGCAGAGCTTATAGCAATCAGCCCCAGCATTTT. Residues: CASRAYSNQPQHF.

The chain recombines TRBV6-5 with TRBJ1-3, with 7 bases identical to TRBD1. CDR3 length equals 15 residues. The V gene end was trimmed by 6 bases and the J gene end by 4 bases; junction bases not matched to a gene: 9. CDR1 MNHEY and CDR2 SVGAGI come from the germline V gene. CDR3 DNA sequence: TGTGCCAGCAGCCGAAAGCCGGGACAGGGAAACACCATATATTTT. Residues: CASSRKPGQGNTIYF.

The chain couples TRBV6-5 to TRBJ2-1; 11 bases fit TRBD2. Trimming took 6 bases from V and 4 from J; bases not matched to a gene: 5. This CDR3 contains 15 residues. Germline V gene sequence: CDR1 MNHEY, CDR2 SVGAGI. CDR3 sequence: CASRPGLADYNEQFF. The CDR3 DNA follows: TGTGCCAGCAGACCGGGACTAGCGGATTACAATGAGCAGTTCTTC.

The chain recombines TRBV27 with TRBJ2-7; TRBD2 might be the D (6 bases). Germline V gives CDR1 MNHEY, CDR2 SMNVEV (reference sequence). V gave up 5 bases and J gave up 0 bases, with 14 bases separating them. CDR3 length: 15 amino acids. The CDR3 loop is CASSRMWDSSYEQYF. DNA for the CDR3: TGTGCCAGCAGTCGCATGTGGGACTCCTCCTACGAGCAGTACTTC.